Below, 32 T cell receptor beta chains from the same sample are listed, as sequenced in a study of cytomegalovirus exposure and HLA in healthy donors. Primers for the PCR totalled 60 Vbeta and 13 Jbeta. The repertoire was sequenced with immunoSEQ multiplex PCR; TCRdb's copy has only in-frame clones and lacks some. Of under 150,000 clones listed, 55% to 80% are singletons. Input material: PBMCs. The receptors were gathered from a woman aged 40 to 49 in good health and CMV-seronegative.

In DNA form, the CDR3 reads TGTGCCAGCAGCTTAACTGGGGCAGGGGGCAATGAGCAGTTCTTC. It translates to CASSLTGAGGNEQFF. The gene calls are TRBV11-1 and TRBJ2-1, with 7 bases lining up with TRBD1. The germline gives CDR1 SGHAT, CDR2 FQDESV (reference sequence). V lost 2 bases to trimming and J lost 6 bases; unmatched junction nucleotides: 7. The CDR3 length is 15 residues.

CDR3 nucleotide sequence: TGTGCCTGGAGTGTAACCGACAGGCGCTATAATTCACCCCTCCACTTT. Translated: CAWSVTDRRYNSPLHF. The chain uses TRBV30 and TRBJ1-6; D might be TRBD1 (6 bases). CDR1 is GTSNPN and CDR2 is SVGIG in the germline V gene (reference sequence). V was clipped by 0 bases and J by 3 bases, with 12 bases between them. The CDR3 extends over 16 amino acids.

V and J are TRBV7-2 and TRBJ2-3; 10 nucleotides align to TRBD2. V was pared by 1 base and J by 3 bases, with 1 base of the junction left unmatched. Germline V CDR1 and CDR2: SGHTA, FQGNSA. This CDR3 spans 15 amino acids. The DNA for the CDR3 is TGTGCCAGCAGCTTAGAGACTAGCGGGACAGATACGCAGTATTTT. Amino acid sequence: CASSLETSGTDTQYF.

This clone occurred a few times. The chain recombines TRBV6-6 with TRBJ1-3; no firm D call. CDR1 MNHNY and CDR2 SVGAGI come from the germline V gene (reference sequence). V was pared by 5 bases and J by 4 bases, with 18 bases between. The CDR3 consists of 16 residues. DNA of the CDR3: TGTGCCAGCAGTGCATACGGGAGCAAGAGCGGAAACACCATATATTTT. This sequence encodes CASSAYGSKSGNTIYF.

The chain joins TRBV28 to TRBJ1-5; the D is unclear. V shed 4 bases and J shed 0 bases, with 10 bases lying between them. The CDR3 covers 15 residues. Germline CDR1 reads MDHEN; CDR2 reads SYDVKM. The DNA of the CDR3 is TGTGCCAGCAGTTCATACAGTCCTAGCAATCAGCCCCAGCATTTT. Translated, it gives CASSSYSPSNQPQHF.

This clone was observed a few times. The rearrangement uses TRBV30 and TRBJ2-5; TRBD1 matches at 8 bases. The assigned J gene may be wrong: the sequence end matches TRBJ2-7 better. The CDR3 is 15 amino acids. Germline V gives CDR1 GTSNPN, CDR2 SVGIG (reference sequence). CDR3 DNA sequence: TGTGCCTGGAGTGGAGACAGGGGATACTCCTACGAGCAGTACTTC. Translated, it gives CAWSGDRGYSYEQYF.

The chain joins TRBV28 to TRBJ1-2, with D perhaps matching TRBD1 (6 bases). V was cut by 2 bases and J by 1 base, with 11 bases left in between. The CDR3 sequence is 15 residues long. Germline V gives CDR1 MDHEN, CDR2 SYDVKM. CDR3 region: CASSLHRDYNYGYTF. CDR3 sequence (DNA): TGTGCCAGCAGTTTACACAGGGATTATAACTATGGCTACACCTTC.

This chain connects TRBV7-2 to TRBJ2-3; 7 bases are a match to TRBD1. The V gene's germline CDR1 is SGHTA and CDR2 FQGNSA. The length of the CDR3 is 16 residues. V trimming: 5 bases; J trimming: 3 bases; junction bases outside the gene matches: 11. The CDR3 DNA reads TGTGCCAGCAGCATCGTGACAGGGAGCCTAACAGATACGCAGTATTTT. Protein: CASSIVTGSLTDTQYF.

This clone was found a few times. The J gene is TRBJ1-2, the V gene TRBV19; perhaps TRBD1 as D (6 bases). There are 14 residues in the CDR3. Germline V gene lookup returns CDR1 LNHDA and CDR2 SQIVND (reference sequence). V lost 1 base, J lost 6 bases, and 12 bases lay in between. The chain's CDR3 is CASSIGGGEDGYTF. Here the CDR3 DNA reads TGTGCCAGTAGTATAGGTGGGGGCGAGGATGGCTACACCTTC.

The V gene is TRBV11-2, the J gene TRBJ1-1, with D perhaps matching TRBD1 (5 bases). V was clipped by 1 base and J by 10 bases, with 13 bases between them. Germline values: CDR1 SGHAT, CDR2 FQNNGV. The CDR3 length is 13 residues. In DNA form, the CDR3 reads TGTGCCAGCAGCTTAGTGAAAACGGGGGGAGCTTTCTTT. Its translation: CASSLVKTGGAFF.

The CDR3, as DNA: TGCGCCAGCAGCCTGGGACAGGTCTACTATGGCTACACCTTC. It specifies CASSLGQVYYGYTF. This chain links TRBV5-1 with TRBJ1-2, with 8 bases identical to TRBD1. There are 14 residues in the CDR3. The germline gives CDR1 SGHRS, CDR2 YFSETQ. J gave up 3 bases and V 4 bases, and 5 bases lay outside the gene matches.

The V gene is TRBV9, the J gene TRBJ2-2; D possibly corresponds to TRBD2 (5 bases). Germline V gene sequence: CDR1 SGDLS, CDR2 YYNGEE. The CDR3 is 14 amino acids. V was clipped by 6 bases and J by 4 bases, with 13 bases between them. CDR3 coding DNA: TGTGCCAGCAAGAGGGCCGCTACCACCGGGGAGCTGTTTTTT. Protein sequence: CASKRAATTGELFF.

This chain connects TRBV2 to TRBJ1-5; D possibly corresponds to TRBD1 (5 bases). This CDR3 region has 14 residues. The ends were cut back, 7 bases at V and 4 bases at J, with 14 bases in the middle. CDR1 is SNHLY, CDR2 FYNNEI, per germline. In nucleotides, the CDR3 is TGTGCCAGCAATCAGGCAGGGAATAATCAGCCCCAGCATTTT. The encoded protein is CASNQAGNNQPQHF.

This chain joins TRBV15 and TRBJ1-5; the D is unclear. The length of the CDR3 is 14 residues. Germline-derived CDR1 and CDR2 are LNHNV and YYDKDF (reference sequence). V lost 0 bases, J lost 3 bases, and 6 bases lay in between. The CDR3 sequence is CATSRDRLNQPQHF. The CDR3 DNA is TGTGCCACCAGCAGAGACAGGCTCAATCAGCCCCAGCATTTT.

This rearrangement joins TRBV10-1 to TRBJ2-7; D may be TRBD2 (6 bases). Trimming removed 5 bases from V and 6 bases from J, with 11 bases in between. The V gene's germline CDR1 is WNHNN and CDR2 SYGVQD (reference sequence). The CDR3 covers 12 residues. The DNA for the CDR3 is TGCGCCAGCAGTCGGGGGTCTTCCGAGCAGTACTTC. Its translation: CASSRGSSEQYF.

The V gene is TRBV5-1, the J gene TRBJ1-3; no clear D. This CDR3 contains 16 residues. Trimming shortened V by 3 bases and J by 0 bases, and 13 bases separated the two germline ends. Germline CDR1 and CDR2: SGHRS and YFSETQ. The CDR3 nucleotides read TGCGCCAGCAGCTCCTTTTCTTCGAGCTCTGGAAACACCATATATTTT. It specifies CASSSFSSSSGNTIYF.

This clone was seen more than once but under ten times. This sequence joins TRBV5-1 and TRBJ2-1, with 8 bases identical to TRBD1. Germline trimming cut 3 bases from V and 10 bases from J; bases unmatched to any gene: 9. The CDR3 totals 14 residues. Looked up from germline, CDR1 is SGHRS and CDR2 is YFSETQ. CDR3 sequence: CASSSGSTGAEQFF. The CDR3 DNA reads as TGCGCCAGCAGCTCGGGCTCGACAGGGGCAGAGCAGTTCTTC.

The CDR3 reads CASSFITADYGYTF. The CDR3 DNA is TGTGCCAGCAGCTTTATTACCGCGGACTATGGCTACACCTTC. The V call is TRBV7-9, the J call TRBJ1-2; D gene ambiguous. The CDR3 is made up of 14 amino acids. Germline loops: CDR1 SEHNR, CDR2 FQNEAQ (reference sequence). V dropped 3 bases and J dropped 3 bases, with 11 bases sitting between them.

The CDR3 nucleotides are TGTGCCAGCGGCGGGGGGGCGTTGAACACTGAAGCTTTCTTT. This encodes CASGGGALNTEAFF. The chain joins TRBV2 to TRBJ1-1; D is possibly TRBD1 (6 bases). Trimming took off 8 bases at V and 0 bases at J, with 13 bases between the two ends. Germline assignment: CDR1 SNHLY and CDR2 FYNNEI. This CDR3 comprises 14 residues.

This chain joins TRBV4-2 and TRBJ1-6; unclear D gene. Germline assignment: CDR1 LGHNA and CDR2 YNFKEQ. V lost 1 base, J lost 10 bases, and 20 bases lay in between. The CDR3 totals 17 residues. The CDR3 loop is CASSQVVYSAPLSPLHF. CDR3 in DNA: TGTGCCAGCAGCCAAGTTGTGTACTCTGCCCCTTTGTCACCCCTCCACTTT.

The genes are TRBV7-6 and TRBJ1-1, with D hard to call. Germline V lookup: CDR1 SGHVS, CDR2 FNYEAQ. This CDR3 spans 14 amino acids. Trimming shortened V by 5 bases and J by 5 bases, and 15 bases separated the two germline ends. The CDR3 nucleotides read TGTGCCAGCAGCCCACGAGGAGGAAGGACTGAAGCTTTCTTT. Amino acid sequence: CASSPRGGRTEAFF.

The V call is TRBV6-5, the J call TRBJ2-7; TRBD1 is a possible D gene (6 bases). Between the trimmed V and J ends, which lost 4 bases and 2 bases, there was a span of 15 bases. The germline V gene has CDR1 MNHEY and CDR2 SVGAGI. The CDR3 is made up of 15 amino acids. The CDR3 region has the DNA TGTGCCAGCAGTTCGCGGACAGTGGGGGCCTACGAGCAGTACTTC. Encoded protein: CASSSRTVGAYEQYF.

The table lists this clone with a few counts. This sequence joins TRBV30 and TRBJ2-3; 8 bases fit TRBD2. The CDR3 has 14 residues. J lost 5 bases, V lost 0 bases, and 4 bases had no gene match. CDR1 is GTSNPN and CDR2 is SVGIG in the germline V gene (reference sequence). In DNA form, the CDR3 reads TGTGCCTGGAGTGTAGCGGGGGCAAGAGATACGCAGTATTTT. Protein product: CAWSVAGARDTQYF.

The sample holds a few counts of this clone. Additional DNA sequences in this sample encode the identical CDR3. This rearrangement joins TRBV5-1 to TRBJ1-1; D is perhaps TRBD1 (5 bases). The CDR3 contains 13 residues. With 4 bases removed from V and 2 bases from J, the gap between germline ends came to 9 bases. From germline, CDR1 is SGHRS and CDR2 YFSETQ. The CDR3 loop is CASSLQENTEAFF. In DNA, the CDR3 is TGCGCCAGCAGCCTACAGGAAAACACTGAAGCTTTCTTT.

The chain has TRBV19 and TRBJ1-2, with D perhaps matching TRBD1 (5 bases). Germline V gene lookup returns CDR1 LNHDA and CDR2 SQIVND (reference sequence). V lost 4 bases and J lost 6, with 9 bases in between. The CDR3 is made up of 12 amino acids. In DNA form, the CDR3 reads TGTGCCAGTAGTAAGACAGACCATGGCTACACCTTC. It codes for CASSKTDHGYTF. Full variable domain (outside the CDR3, taken from reference TRBV19 and TRBJ1-2): DGGITQSPKYLFRKEGQNVTLSCEQNLNHDAMYWYRQDPGQGLRLIYYSQIVNDFQKGDIAEGYSVSREKKESFPLTVTSAQKNPTAFYLCASSKTDHGYTFGSGTRLTVV.

This clone has just a few counts. The chain links TRBV19 to TRBJ2-7; D may be TRBD1 (7 bases). Germline V gives CDR1 LNHDA, CDR2 SQIVND (reference sequence). Trimming removed 5 bases from V and 3 bases from J, with 14 bases in between. This CDR3 has 14 residues. The CDR3 bases are TGTGCCAGTAGTGGGGTTCAGGGGGGCTACGAGCAGTACTTC. Protein: CASSGVQGGYEQYF.

This clone turned up a few times. The V gene is TRBV9, the J gene TRBJ1-1; D may be TRBD1 (5 bases). Deletions cut 2 bases from V and 4 bases from J, with 12 bases between. From germline, CDR1 is SGDLS and CDR2 YYNGEE. The CDR3 covers 14 residues. The CDR3 region is CASSVQGVSTEAFF. The CDR3 DNA follows: TGTGCCAGCAGCGTGCAGGGTGTATCCACTGAAGCTTTCTTT.

This clone has more than one count but fewer than ten. The chain has TRBV10-2 and TRBJ1-2, with D uncertain. Trimming took 8 bases from V and 4 from J, leaving 11 bases between them. In germline, CDR1 is WSHSY, CDR2 SAAADI. The CDR3 extends over 12 amino acids. The CDR3 here is CASEGEGYGYTF. The CDR3 DNA is TGCGCCAGCGAGGGAGAGGGCTATGGCTACACCTTC.

The J gene is TRBJ2-5, the V gene TRBV15, with a possible D match to TRBD2 (5 bases). The germline V gene has CDR1 LNHNV and CDR2 YYDKDF (reference sequence). CDR3 length: 13 residues. V lost 4 bases to trimming and J lost 0 bases, with 6 bases between them. CDR3: CATSTGYQETQYF. In DNA, the CDR3 is TGTGCCACCAGCACGGGGTACCAAGAGACCCAGTACTTC.

The chain carries TRBV30 and TRBJ2-3; 8 bases agree with TRBD2. The CDR3 spans 14 residues. Germline V gene sequence: CDR1 GTSNPN, CDR2 SVGIG (reference sequence). Unmatched junction bases numbered 7, after V lost 7 bases and J lost 1 base. CDR3 loop: CASKAGAGTDTQYF. In nucleotides, the CDR3 is TGTGCCTCCAAAGCGGGGGCCGGCACAGATACGCAGTATTTT.

V gene TRBV28 combines with J gene TRBJ2-1; 11 bases are shared with TRBD1. CDR1 and CDR2 from the germline V gene are MDHEN and SYDVKM. The CDR3 contains 14 residues. V trimming: 6 bases; J trimming: 7 bases; junction bases outside the gene matches: 5. In nucleotides, the CDR3 is TGTGCCAGCAGCACGGACAGGGGGCGGAATGAGCAGTTCTTC. This sequence encodes CASSTDRGRNEQFF. Full variable domain (remainder filled in from reference TRBV28 and TRBJ2-1): DVKVTQSSRYLVKRTGEKVFLECVQDMDHENMFWYRQDPGLGLRLIYFSYDVKMKEKGDIPEGYSVSREKKERFSLILESASTNQTSMYLCASSTDRGRNEQFFGPGTRLTVL.

V is TRBV5-1 and J is TRBJ1-5, with TRBD1 as a possible D gene (5 bases). This CDR3 is built from 17 residues. V lost 9 bases and J lost 0, with 22 bases in between. Germline loops: CDR1 SGHRS, CDR2 YFSETQ. The CDR3 nucleotides read TGCGCCATTCCGGGAGAGGGGCACCCTTATAGCAATCAGCCCCAGCATTTT. Its protein product is CAIPGEGHPYSNQPQHF.